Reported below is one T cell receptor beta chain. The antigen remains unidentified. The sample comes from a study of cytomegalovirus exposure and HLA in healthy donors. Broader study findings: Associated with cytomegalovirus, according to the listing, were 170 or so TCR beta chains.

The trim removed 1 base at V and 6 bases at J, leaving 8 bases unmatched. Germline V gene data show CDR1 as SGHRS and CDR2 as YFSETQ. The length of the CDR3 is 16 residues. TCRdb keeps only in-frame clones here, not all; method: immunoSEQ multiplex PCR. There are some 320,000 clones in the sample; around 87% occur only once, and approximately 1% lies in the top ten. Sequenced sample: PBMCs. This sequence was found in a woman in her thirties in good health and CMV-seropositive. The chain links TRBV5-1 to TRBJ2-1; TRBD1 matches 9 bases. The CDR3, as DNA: TGCGCCAGCAGCTTGTATGCCGGGACAGGGTTCAATGAGCAGTTCTTC. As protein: CASSLYAGTGFNEQFF.